Listed here are 21 T cell receptor beta chains from one sample, sequenced in a study of shared clonotypes between healthy human individuals. Here immunoSEQ multiplex PCR was the method, and the copy in TCRdb shows in-frame clones only, minus some. The sample has roughly 2.2 million clones, about 90% seen once. The sample consisted of naive CD4+ T cells from PBMCs. Specified subset: CD45RA+ positively selected. These TCRs come from a man younger than 30 in good health. Some clones in this sample may be carry-over from other donors' samples.

This chain joins TRBV30 and TRBJ2-3; D is possibly TRBD2 (6 bases). With 5 bases removed from V and 2 bases from J, the gap between germline ends came to 14 bases. Germline CDR1 and CDR2: GTSNPN and SVGIG (reference sequence). The CDR3 extends over 14 amino acids. The DNA for the CDR3 is TGTGCCTGGGGAACTAGCTTTCCCACAGATACGCAGTATTTT. This sequence encodes CAWGTSFPTDTQYF.

V usage is TRBV4-1 and J usage is TRBJ2-5, with D unclear. Germline V gene sequence: CDR1 MGHRA, CDR2 YSYEKL. The CDR3 totals 14 residues. V was trimmed by 1 base and J by 5 bases, leaving 11 bases between them. This chain's CDR3 is CASSQVQGLETQYF. The CDR3 nucleotides read TGCGCCAGCAGCCAAGTGCAAGGGTTGGAGACCCAGTACTTC.

This clone has just one count. V is TRBV25-1 and J is TRBJ2-5; D ambiguous. The germline CDR1 and CDR2 sequences are MGHDK and SYGVNS. The V and J ends lost 3 bases and 5 bases respectively, with 13 bases between them. There are 14 residues in the CDR3. This chain's CDR3 is CASSEWEGRETQYF. CDR3 DNA sequence: TGTGCCAGCAGTGAGTGGGAAGGTCGGGAGACCCAGTACTTC.

The gene calls are TRBV5-1 and TRBJ2-1; 7 nucleotides match TRBD1. The CDR3 extends over 12 amino acids. V was clipped by 8 bases and J by 3 bases; unmatched bases: 2. Germline lookup yields CDR1 SGHRS and CDR2 YFSETQ. The CDR3 sequence: CASRTGYNEQFF. CDR3 bases: TGCGCCAGTAGGACAGGCTACAATGAGCAGTTCTTC. The entire variable domain, with the rest obtained from reference TRBV5-1 and TRBJ2-1, is as follows: KAGVTQTPRYLIKTRGQQVTLSCSPISGHRSVSWYQQTPGQGLQFLFEYFSETQRNKGNFPGRFSGRQFSNSRSEMNVSTLELGDSALYLCASRTGYNEQFFGPGTRLTVL.

To note about this clone: This sample includes further DNA sequences coding for the same CDR3. This chain joins TRBV7-9 and TRBJ2-1, with TRBD1 as a possible D gene (6 bases). Germline CDR1 is SEHNR and CDR2 is FQNEAQ (reference sequence). V lost 5 bases, J lost 0 bases, and 8 bases lay in between. This CDR3 has 14 amino acids. The CDR3 region has the DNA TGTGCCAGCAGCCCCAGGGGCTCCTACAATGAGCAGTTCTTC. Translation gives CASSPRGSYNEQFF.

This clone was picked up one time. V and J are TRBV9 and TRBJ2-1, with D tentatively TRBD2 (5 bases). This CDR3 is built from 15 residues. V shed 3 bases and J shed 5 bases, with 15 bases lying between them. Germline V gives CDR1 SGDLS, CDR2 YYNGEE. The CDR3 spells CASSAGSSPNNEQFF. DNA of the CDR3: TGTGCCAGCAGCGCTGGGTCTAGCCCAAACAATGAGCAGTTCTTC.

J is TRBJ1-2 and V is TRBV25-1; TRBD1 matches at 8 bases. Germline V lookup: CDR1 MGHDK, CDR2 SYGVNS. With 2 bases clipped from V and 2 bases from J, the junction kept 13 bases outside the gene matches. This CDR3 spans 18 amino acids. In nucleotides, the CDR3 is TGTGCCAGCAGTGAACTGCGCCAAAACAGGGGGGAGAACTATGGCTACACCTTC. This translates into CASSELRQNRGENYGYTF.

The CDR3 reads CASSGGRTNTEAFF. The CDR3 DNA is TGTGCCAGCAGCGGGGGGCGAACGAACACTGAAGCTTTCTTT. V gene TRBV9 combines with J gene TRBJ1-1; maybe TRBD1 (6 bases). The CDR3 is 14 residues long. The germline V and J ends were trimmed by 3 bases and 1 base, with 10 bases remaining between them. Germline V CDR1 and CDR2: SGDLS, YYNGEE.

Regarding this clone: Other DNA sequences in the same sample also yield this CDR3. The chain recombines TRBV9 with TRBJ1-5, with TRBD1 as a possible D gene (5 bases). This CDR3 has 13 amino acids. V was pared by 2 bases and J by 3 bases, with 6 bases between. Germline V lookup: CDR1 SGDLS, CDR2 YYNGEE. This chain's CDR3 is CASSVDNNQPQHF. CDR3 nucleotide sequence: TGTGCCAGCAGCGTGGACAACAATCAGCCCCAGCATTTT.

The chain employs TRBV5-1 and TRBJ2-1; 8 nucleotides align to TRBD2. The CDR3 totals 15 residues. The trim removed 2 bases at V and 2 bases at J, leaving 3 bases unmatched. Germline CDR1 reads SGHRS; CDR2 reads YFSETQ. The CDR3 coding sequence is TGCGCCAGCAGCTTTGCAGCGGGGGCCTACAATGAGCAGTTCTTC. The encoded protein is CASSFAAGAYNEQFF.

The sample holds one count of this clone. V and J are TRBV4-1 and TRBJ2-6; the D gene could be TRBD1 or TRBD2 (5 bases each). The CDR3 contains 17 residues. Trimming removed 4 bases at V and 3 bases at J, with 16 bases between. From germline, CDR1 is MGHRA and CDR2 YSYEKL. Here the CDR3 DNA reads TGCGCCAGCAGCCGCGAATTGGGGGTGGTTGGGGCCAACGTCCTGACTTTC. Its translation is CASSRELGVVGANVLTF.

This clone has a single count. The CDR3 DNA sequence: TGTGCCACCTCAGCAGGGGCCGCGTACGAGCAGTACTTC. The encoded protein is CATSAGAAYEQYF. The chain is built from TRBV15 and TRBJ2-7; D possibly corresponds to TRBD1 (6 bases). This CDR3 contains 13 residues. V lost 8 bases and J lost 4, with 15 bases in between. The germline V gene has CDR1 LNHNV and CDR2 YYDKDF (reference sequence).

J is TRBJ2-5 and V is TRBV5-1; TRBD2 aligns across 11 bases. Per germline, CDR1 SGHRS and CDR2 YFSETQ. J gave up 2 bases and V 4 bases, and 7 bases lay outside the gene matches. The CDR3 length is 16 residues. CDR3 nucleotides: TGCGCCAGCAGCAAAGGACTAGCGGGCATTCAAGAGACCCAGTACTTC. Translating gives CASSKGLAGIQETQYF.

The V call is TRBV7-9, the J call TRBJ1-1, with D unresolved. This CDR3 is built from 15 residues. V lost 2 bases and J 0 bases, leaving 10 bases between the germline ends. From germline, CDR1 is SEHNR and CDR2 FQNEAQ (reference sequence). In DNA, the CDR3 is TGTGCCAGCAGCTTACGGGCGGGAATGAACACTGAAGCTTTCTTT. Encoded protein: CASSLRAGMNTEAFF.

CDR3 sequence: CASSLTGGIGYEQYF. CDR3 coding DNA: TGTGCCAGCAGTTTAACAGGGGGCATAGGATACGAGCAGTACTTC. The chain combines TRBV28 with TRBJ2-7, with 9 bases fitting TRBD1. In germline, CDR1 is MDHEN, CDR2 SYDVKM. J was trimmed by 4 bases and V by 2 bases; bases with no gene match: 6. CDR3 length equals 15 residues.

This clone was counted a single time. The CDR3 here is CASSLTGGVWAQYF. CDR3 sequence (DNA): TGTGCCAGCAGTTTAACAGGGGGAGTTTGGGCCCAGTACTTC. The V gene is TRBV28, the J gene TRBJ2-5; TRBD1 matches at 8 bases. Germline V gene data show CDR1 as MDHEN and CDR2 as SYDVKM. This CDR3 is 14 amino acids long. After removal of 2 bases from V and 9 bases from J, the junction contained 8 bases not matched to a gene.

The chain joins TRBV10-3 to TRBJ1-1; D is perhaps TRBD1 (5 bases). This CDR3 spans 15 amino acids. CDR1 is ENHRY and CDR2 is SYGVKD in the germline V gene. V was shortened by 0 bases and J by 11 bases, with 19 bases between the two germline ends. For the CDR3, the DNA is TGTGCCATCAGTGAGTCGGGGACCGTAGGAATGTCGGCTTTCTTT. This gives the protein CAISESGTVGMSAFF.

This chain links TRBV15 with TRBJ2-1; the match to TRBD2 covers 8 bases. CDR1 is LNHNV, CDR2 YYDKDF, per germline (reference sequence). The CDR3 length is 16 residues. J lost 4 bases, V lost 3 bases, and 8 bases had no gene match. The CDR3 DNA sequence: TGTGCCACCAGCAGCTTAGCGGGGAGGGCATACAATGAGCAGTTCTTC. Translated, it gives CATSSLAGRAYNEQFF.

The chain carries TRBV5-4 and TRBJ2-7; 11 nucleotides align to TRBD2. This CDR3 is 15 amino acids long. Germline V gene sequence: CDR1 SGHNT, CDR2 YYREEE (reference sequence). V lost 4 bases, J lost 3 bases, and 6 bases stayed unmatched. CDR3 sequence: CASSVPGLADYEQYF. The CDR3 region has the DNA TGTGCCAGCAGCGTACCGGGACTAGCGGACTACGAGCAGTACTTC. Full variable domain (remainder filled in from reference TRBV5-4 and TRBJ2-7): ETGVTQSPTHLIKTRGQQVTLRCSSQSGHNTVSWYQQALGQGPQFIFQYYREEENGRGNFPPRFSGLQFPNYSSELNVNALELDDSALYLCASSVPGLADYEQYFGPGTRLTVT.

This chain uses TRBV14 with TRBJ2-1, with D possibly being TRBD1 (5 bases). This CDR3 comprises 13 residues. The V gene's germline CDR1 is SGHDN and CDR2 FVKESK. Between the trimmed V and J ends, which lost 4 bases and 9 bases, there was a span of 13 bases. This CDR3 reads CASSPLRGGEQFF. The DNA for the CDR3 is TGTGCCAGCAGCCCCCTTAGGGGTGGTGAGCAGTTCTTC.

This sequence joins TRBV27 and TRBJ2-1; D uncertain. Germline V gene sequence: CDR1 MNHEY, CDR2 SMNVEV (reference sequence). V lost 8 bases and J lost 7, with 9 bases in between. CDR3 size: 11 residues. This CDR3 is CASGVRNEQFF. The CDR3 region has the DNA TGTGCCAGCGGGGTTAGGAATGAGCAGTTCTTC.